The rows below give T cell receptor beta chains drawn from one sample of a study of T cells in Graves' hyperthyroidism and ophthalmopathy. One entry per CDR3 protein results from TCRdb running MiXCR on the multiplex PCR reads. This table has 350,000 to 400,000 distinct CDR3 sequences, about 15% appearing once. Sequencing was carried out using blood. Source of these receptors: a woman aged 60-70 years with Graves' hyperthyroidism. Each CDR3 is given with its conserved first and last residue. The D gene is left open where the match is weak. Some rows mark clone size as missing; the rest say once, few, many or name a class of expanded clone.

>16|-|TRBV30|TRBD1|TRBJ2-3
CAWSVPPGGPAATQYF
TGTGCCTGGAGTGTACCCCCAGGGGGCCCGGCCGCTACGCAGTATTTT
>14|many|TRBV2|TRBD2|TRBJ2-7
CASSEYVAGAEQYF
TGTGCCAGCAGTGAGTATGTAGCGGGAGCCGAGCAGTACTTC
>15|many|TRBV5-1|TRBD2|TRBJ2-7
CASSLRGGRVTEQYF
TGCGCCAGCAGCTTGCGGGGCGGGAGAGTCACCGAACAGTACTTC
>16|many|TRBV5-1|-|TRBJ2-3
CASSLLWSTPTDTQYF
TGCGCCAGCAGCTTGTTATGGTCCACCCCCACAGATACGCAGTATTTT
>14|-|TRBV10-3|-|TRBJ1-5
CAIRDVYSNQPQHF
TGTGCCATCAGGGACGTTTATAGCAATCAGCCCCAGCATTTT
>14|many|TRBV6-1|TRBD2|TRBJ2-5
CASSGTSRQETQYF
TGTGCCAGCAGTGGGACTAGCCGCCAAGAGACCCAGTACTTC
>13|many|TRBV28|-|TRBJ2-7
CASSQGRDYEQYF
TGTGCCAGCAGCCAGGGAAGGGACTACGAGCAGTACTTC
>14|many|TRBV20-1|-|TRBJ1-4
CSARIEGVEEKLFF
TGCAGTGCTAGAATCGAGGGGGTAGAGGAAAAACTGTTTTTT
>16|few|TRBV3-1|-|TRBJ2-6
CASSPYGHSGANVLTF
TGTGCCAGCAGCCCCTACGGGCACTCTGGGGCCAACGTCCTGACTTTC
>13|many|TRBV11-2|-|TRBJ2-3
CASSSLAGDTQYF
TGTGCCAGCAGCTCCCTCGCTGGAGATACGCAGTATTTT
>13|few|TRBV29-1|-|TRBJ1-6
CSVTKQPNSPLHF
TGCAGCGTAACTAAACAGCCTAATTCACCCCTCCACTTT
>15|many|TRBV28|-|TRBJ1-2
CASSIGWGKPDGYTF
TGTGCCAGCAGTATCGGGTGGGGCAAACCAGATGGCTACACCTTC
>16|many|TRBV11-3|-|TRBJ1-3
CASSLDRGRVGNTIYF
TGTGCCAGCAGCTTAGATCGGGGCAGGGTCGGAAACACCATATATTTT
>14|many|TRBV11-2|TRBD1|TRBJ2-7
CASSLDRGPYEQYF
TGTGCCAGCAGCTTAGACAGGGGGCCCTACGAGCAGTACTTC
>12|many|TRBV20-1|TRBD2|TRBJ2-5
CSAREGTSDWYF
TGCAGTGCTAGAGAGGGGACTAGCGATTGGTACTTC
>18|-|TRBV6-4|TRBD2|TRBJ2-2
CASSDWVLKGLGTGELFF
TGTGCCAGCAGTGACTGGGTCTTGAAGGGACTAGGCACCGGGGAGCTGTTTTTT
>14|many|TRBV12-3/TRBV12-4|TRBD2|TRBJ2-3
CASSLAGEADTQYF
TGTGCCAGCAGTCTAGCGGGCGAGGCAGATACGCAGTATTTT
>14|few|TRBV7-8|TRBD1|TRBJ1-1
CASSWGQGDTEAFF
TGTGCCAGCAGCTGGGGACAGGGAGACACTGAAGCTTTCTTT
>19|many|TRBV7-8|-|TRBJ2-5
CASSLRAAIRGFYQETQYF
TGTGCCAGCAGTTTGAGGGCGGCCATCAGAGGGTTTTACCAAGAGACCCAGTACTTC
>14|few|TRBV12-3/TRBV12-4|-|TRBJ2-1
CASTREESYNEQFF
TGTGCCAGTACTCGGGAAGAGTCCTACAATGAGCAGTTCTTC
>14|many|TRBV28|TRBD1|TRBJ2-7
CASMVTGGSYEQYF
TGTGCCAGCATGGTAACAGGGGGCTCCTACGAGCAGTACTTC
>13|many|TRBV20-1|-|TRBJ1-4
CSARDGLKEKLFF
TGCAGTGCCCGGGACGGACTGAAGGAAAAACTGTTTTTT
>17|many|TRBV24-1|TRBD1|TRBJ2-1
CATPFPGDRNSYNEQFF
TGTGCCACCCCTTTCCCCGGGGACAGGAATTCTTACAATGAGCAGTTCTTC
>16|-|TRBV4-1|TRBD1|TRBJ2-3
CASSQEAGGWVDTQYF
TGCGCCAGCAGCCAAGAGGCAGGGGGCTGGGTGGATACGCAGTATTTT
>15|-|TRBV5-1|TRBD2|TRBJ2-7
CASSLAAGGPKEQYF
TGCGCCAGCAGCTTGGCAGCGGGAGGGCCGAAAGAGCAGTACTTC
>13|many|TRBV20-1|-|TRBJ2-2
CSAIHLLTGELFF
TGCAGTGCTATCCACCTCCTGACCGGGGAGCTGTTTTTT
>17|-|TRBV18|-|TRBJ2-6
CASSPVGFPPGANVLTF
TGTGCCAGCTCACCGGTAGGGTTCCCCCCTGGGGCCAACGTCCTGACTTTC
>14|many|TRBV3-1|-|TRBJ1-3
CASSRDSSGNTIYF
TGTGCCAGCAGCCGAGATTCGTCCGGAAACACCATATATTTT